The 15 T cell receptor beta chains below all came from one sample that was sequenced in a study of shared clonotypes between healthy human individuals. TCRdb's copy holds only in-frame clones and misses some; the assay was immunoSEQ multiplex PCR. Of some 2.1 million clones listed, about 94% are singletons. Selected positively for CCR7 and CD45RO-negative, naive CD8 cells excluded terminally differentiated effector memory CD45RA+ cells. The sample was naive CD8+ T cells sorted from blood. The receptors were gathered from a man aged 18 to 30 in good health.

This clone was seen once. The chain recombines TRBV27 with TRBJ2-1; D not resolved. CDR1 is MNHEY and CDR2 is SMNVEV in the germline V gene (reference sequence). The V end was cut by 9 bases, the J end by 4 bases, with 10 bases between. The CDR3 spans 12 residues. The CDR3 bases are TGTGCCAGTACGGACCGGTACAATGAGCAGTTCTTC. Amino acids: CASTDRYNEQFF.

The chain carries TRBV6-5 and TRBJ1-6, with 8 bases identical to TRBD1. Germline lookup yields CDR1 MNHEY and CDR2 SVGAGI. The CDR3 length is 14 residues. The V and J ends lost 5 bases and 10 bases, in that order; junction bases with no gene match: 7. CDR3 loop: CASSTRQGRSPLHF. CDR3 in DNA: TGTGCCAGCAGTACTCGACAGGGGAGATCACCCCTCCACTTT.

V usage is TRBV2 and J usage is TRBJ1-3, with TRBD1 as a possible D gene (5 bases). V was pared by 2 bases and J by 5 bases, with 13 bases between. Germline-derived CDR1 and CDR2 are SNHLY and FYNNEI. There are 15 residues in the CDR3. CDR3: CASSEPLGDRNTIYF. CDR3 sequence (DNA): TGTGCCAGCAGTGAACCACTGGGGGATCGAAACACCATATATTTT.

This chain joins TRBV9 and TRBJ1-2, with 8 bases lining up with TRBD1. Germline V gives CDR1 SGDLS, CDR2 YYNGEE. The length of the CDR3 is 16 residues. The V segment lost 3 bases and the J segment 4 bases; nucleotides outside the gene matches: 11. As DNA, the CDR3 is TGTGCCAGCAGCGGCCCCACAGGGGGGTTGTCCTATGGCTACACCTTC. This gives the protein CASSGPTGGLSYGYTF.

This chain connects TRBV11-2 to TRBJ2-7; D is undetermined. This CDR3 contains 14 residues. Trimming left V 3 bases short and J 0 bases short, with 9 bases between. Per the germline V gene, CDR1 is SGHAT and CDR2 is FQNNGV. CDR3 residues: CASSFRYSSYEQYF. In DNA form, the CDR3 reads TGTGCCAGCAGCTTTCGCTACAGCTCCTACGAGCAGTACTTC.

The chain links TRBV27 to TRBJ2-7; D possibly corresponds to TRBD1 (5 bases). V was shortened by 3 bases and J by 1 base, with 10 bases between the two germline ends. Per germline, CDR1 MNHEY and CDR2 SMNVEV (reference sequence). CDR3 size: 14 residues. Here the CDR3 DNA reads TGTGCCAGCAGTTTTGGGGCTCGATCCTACGAGCAGTACTTC. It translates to CASSFGARSYEQYF.

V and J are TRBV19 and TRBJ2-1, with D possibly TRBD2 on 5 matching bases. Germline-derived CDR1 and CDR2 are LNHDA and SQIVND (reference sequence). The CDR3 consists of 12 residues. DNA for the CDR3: TGTGGGATGGCCGGGATCGACAATGAGCAGTTCTTC. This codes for CGMAGIDNEQFF.

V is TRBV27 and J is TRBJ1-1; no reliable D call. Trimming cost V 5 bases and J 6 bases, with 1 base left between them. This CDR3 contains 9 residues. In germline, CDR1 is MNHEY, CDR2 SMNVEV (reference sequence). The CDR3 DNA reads TGTGCCAGCAGTCCTGAAGCTTTCTTT. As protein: CASSPEAFF.

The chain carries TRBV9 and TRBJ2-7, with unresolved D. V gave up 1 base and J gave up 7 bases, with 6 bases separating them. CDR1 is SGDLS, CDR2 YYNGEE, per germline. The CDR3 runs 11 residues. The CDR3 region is CASSVSGEQYF. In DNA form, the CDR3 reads TGTGCCAGCAGCGTATCTGGGGAGCAGTACTTC.

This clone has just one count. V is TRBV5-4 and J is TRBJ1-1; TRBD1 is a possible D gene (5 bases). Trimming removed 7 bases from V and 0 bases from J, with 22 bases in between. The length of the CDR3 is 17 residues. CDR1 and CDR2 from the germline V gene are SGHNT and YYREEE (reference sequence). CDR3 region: CASSVGAGWTMNTEAFF. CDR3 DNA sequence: TGTGCCAGCTCCGTCGGCGCAGGGTGGACCATGAACACTGAAGCTTTCTTT.

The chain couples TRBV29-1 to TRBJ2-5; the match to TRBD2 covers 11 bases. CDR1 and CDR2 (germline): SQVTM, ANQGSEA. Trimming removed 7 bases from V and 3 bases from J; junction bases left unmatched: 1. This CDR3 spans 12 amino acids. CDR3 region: CSELAGEETQYF. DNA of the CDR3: TGCAGCGAACTAGCGGGGGAAGAGACCCAGTACTTC.

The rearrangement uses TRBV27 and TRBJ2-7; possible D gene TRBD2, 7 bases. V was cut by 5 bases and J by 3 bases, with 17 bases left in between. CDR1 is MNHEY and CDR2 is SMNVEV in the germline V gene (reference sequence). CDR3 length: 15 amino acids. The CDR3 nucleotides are TGTGCCAGCAGTCCTCAGAGGGGGGGAGGCTACGAGCAGTACTTC. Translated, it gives CASSPQRGGGYEQYF.

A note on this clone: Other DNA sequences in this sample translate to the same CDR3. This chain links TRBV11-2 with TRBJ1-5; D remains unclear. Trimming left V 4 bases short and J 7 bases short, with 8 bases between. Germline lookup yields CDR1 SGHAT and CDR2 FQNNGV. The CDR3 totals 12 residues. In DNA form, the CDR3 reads TGTGCCAGCAGCTCCCCGGGACAGCCCCAGCATTTT. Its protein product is CASSSPGQPQHF.

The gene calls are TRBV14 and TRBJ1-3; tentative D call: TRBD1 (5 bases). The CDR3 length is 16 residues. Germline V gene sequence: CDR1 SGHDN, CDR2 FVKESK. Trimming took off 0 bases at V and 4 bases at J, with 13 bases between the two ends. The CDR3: CASSQDRGYYGNTIYF. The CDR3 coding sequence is TGTGCCAGCAGCCAAGATCGGGGGTATTACGGAAACACCATATATTTT.

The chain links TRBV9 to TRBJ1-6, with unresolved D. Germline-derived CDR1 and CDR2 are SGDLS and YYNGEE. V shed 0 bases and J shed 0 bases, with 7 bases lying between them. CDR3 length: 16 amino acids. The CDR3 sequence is CASSVGWSSYNSPLHF. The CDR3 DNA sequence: TGTGCCAGCAGCGTAGGTTGGAGCTCCTATAATTCACCCCTCCACTTT.